This T cell receptor (beta chain) appears in the sequencing data of a study of blood T cell repertoires in COVID-19. Donors were grouped by their self-reported clinical history. Recovered Cohort 3 donors showed two negative PCRs, clearance, or symptom resolution. Under the authors' procedure: Amplification of reference gene primers was used by the study to estimate nucleated cell counts. This table comes from immunoSEQ multiplex PCR, and its TCRdb copy is limited to in-frame clones, with some not included. That table furnishes V, J and clone size, whereas the DNA furnished D and trimming. The sample holds under 200,000 clones, roughly 90% seen once. In germline, CDR1 is SEHNR, CDR2 FQNEAQ (reference sequence). J was trimmed by 7 bases and V by 5 bases; bases with no gene match: 7. The CDR3 loop spans 15 amino acids.

This clonotype was obtained from a woman aged 50 to 60 who had recovered from COVID-19. The V and J genes are TRBV7-9 and TRBJ2-3, with 12 bases aligning to TRBD2. What was sequenced was PBMCs or T cells enriched from blood (not recorded which). The CDR3 is CASSVTSGRVYTQYF. In DNA form, the CDR3 reads TGTGCCAGCAGCGTGACTAGCGGGAGAGTATATACGCAGTATTTT.